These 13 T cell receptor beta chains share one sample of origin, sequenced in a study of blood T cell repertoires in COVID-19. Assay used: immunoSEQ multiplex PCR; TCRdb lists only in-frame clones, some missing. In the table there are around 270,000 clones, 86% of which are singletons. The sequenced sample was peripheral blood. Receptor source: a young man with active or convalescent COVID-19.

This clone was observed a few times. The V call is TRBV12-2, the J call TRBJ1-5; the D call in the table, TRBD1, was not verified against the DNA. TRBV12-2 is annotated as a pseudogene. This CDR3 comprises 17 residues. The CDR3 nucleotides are TGTGCAAGTCGCCCGACACGCTTGACGGATAGCAATCAGCCCCAGCATTTT. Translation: CASRPTRLTDSNQPQHF.

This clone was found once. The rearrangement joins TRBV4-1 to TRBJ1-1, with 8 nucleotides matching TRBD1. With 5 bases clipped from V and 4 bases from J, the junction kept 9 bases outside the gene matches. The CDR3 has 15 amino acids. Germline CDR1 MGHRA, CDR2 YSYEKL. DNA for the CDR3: TGCGCCAGCAGCAGGACAGGGTCCGAAAGCACTGAAGCTTTCTTT. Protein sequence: CASSRTGSESTEAFF.

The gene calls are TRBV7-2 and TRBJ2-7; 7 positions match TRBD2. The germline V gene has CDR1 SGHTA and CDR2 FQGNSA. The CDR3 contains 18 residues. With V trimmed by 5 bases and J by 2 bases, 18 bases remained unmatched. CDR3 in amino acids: CASSRRGVPGKFPYEQYF. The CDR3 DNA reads TGTGCCAGCAGCCGCCGGGGGGTTCCCGGTAAATTTCCCTACGAGCAGTACTTC.

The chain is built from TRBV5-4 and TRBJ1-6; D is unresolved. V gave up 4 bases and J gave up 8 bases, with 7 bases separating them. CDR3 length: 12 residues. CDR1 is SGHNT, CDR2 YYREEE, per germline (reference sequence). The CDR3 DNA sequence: TGTGCCAGCAGCCTGAGATATTCACCCCTCCACTTT. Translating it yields CASSLRYSPLHF.

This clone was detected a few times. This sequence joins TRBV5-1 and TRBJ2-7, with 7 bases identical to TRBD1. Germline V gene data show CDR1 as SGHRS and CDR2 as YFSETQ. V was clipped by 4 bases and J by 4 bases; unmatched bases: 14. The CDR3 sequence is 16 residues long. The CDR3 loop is CASSGYTGQLKYEQYF. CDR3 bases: TGCGCCAGCAGCGGCTATACGGGACAGCTTAAGTACGAGCAGTACTTC. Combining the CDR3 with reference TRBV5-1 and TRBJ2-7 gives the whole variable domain KAGVTQTPRYLIKTRGQQVTLSCSPISGHRSVSWYQQTPGQGLQFLFEYFSETQRNKGNFPGRFSGRQFSNSRSEMNVSTLELGDSALYLCASSGYTGQLKYEQYFGPGTRLTVT.

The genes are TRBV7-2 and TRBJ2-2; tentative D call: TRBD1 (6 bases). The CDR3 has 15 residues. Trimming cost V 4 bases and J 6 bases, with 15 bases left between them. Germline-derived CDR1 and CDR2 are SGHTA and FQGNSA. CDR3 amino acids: CASSSIGTSAGELFF. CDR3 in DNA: TGTGCCAGCAGCTCCATCGGGACAAGTGCCGGGGAGCTGTTTTTT. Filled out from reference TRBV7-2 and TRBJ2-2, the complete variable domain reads GAGVSQSPSNKVTEKGKDVELRCDPISGHTALYWYRQSLGQGLEFLIYFQGNSAPDKSGLPSDRFSAERTGGSVSTLTIQRTQQEDSAVYLCASSSIGTSAGELFFGEGSRLTVL.

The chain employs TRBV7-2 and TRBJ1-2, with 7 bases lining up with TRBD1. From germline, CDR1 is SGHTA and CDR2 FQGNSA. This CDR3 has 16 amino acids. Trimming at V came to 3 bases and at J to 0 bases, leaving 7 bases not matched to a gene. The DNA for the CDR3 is TGTGCCAGCAGCTTCACAGGGGCGGTAGCTAACTATGGCTACACCTTC. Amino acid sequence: CASSFTGAVANYGYTF.

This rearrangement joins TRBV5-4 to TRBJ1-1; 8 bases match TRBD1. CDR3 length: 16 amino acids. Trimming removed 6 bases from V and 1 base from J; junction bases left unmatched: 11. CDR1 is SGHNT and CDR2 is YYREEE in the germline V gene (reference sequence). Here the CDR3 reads CASNSPLGTGNTEAFF. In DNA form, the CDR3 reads TGTGCCAGCAACTCCCCGTTGGGGACAGGGAACACTGAAGCTTTCTTT.

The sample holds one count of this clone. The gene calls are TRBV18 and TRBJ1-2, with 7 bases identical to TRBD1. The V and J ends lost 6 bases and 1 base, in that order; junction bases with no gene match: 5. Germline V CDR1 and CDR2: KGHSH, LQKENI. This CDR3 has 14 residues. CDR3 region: CASSPGTVNYGYTF. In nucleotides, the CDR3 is TGTGCCAGCTCCCCCGGGACAGTTAACTATGGCTACACCTTC.

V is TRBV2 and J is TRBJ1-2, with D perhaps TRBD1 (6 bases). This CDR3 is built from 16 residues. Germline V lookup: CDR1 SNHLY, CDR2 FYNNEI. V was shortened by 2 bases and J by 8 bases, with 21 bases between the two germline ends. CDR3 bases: TGTGCCAGCAGTGAATGGGGCCTACAGGGTCCGCTGGGCTACACCTTC. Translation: CASSEWGLQGPLGYTF.

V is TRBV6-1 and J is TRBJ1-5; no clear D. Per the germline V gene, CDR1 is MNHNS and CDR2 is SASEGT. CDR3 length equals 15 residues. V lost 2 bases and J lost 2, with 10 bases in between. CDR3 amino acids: CASSENTGGNQPQHF. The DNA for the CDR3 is TGTGCCAGCAGTGAAAATACTGGAGGCAATCAGCCCCAGCATTTT.

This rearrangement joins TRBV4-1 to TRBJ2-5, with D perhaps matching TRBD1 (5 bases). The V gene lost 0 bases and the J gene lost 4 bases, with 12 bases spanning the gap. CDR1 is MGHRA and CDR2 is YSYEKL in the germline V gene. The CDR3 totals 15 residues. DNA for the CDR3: TGCGCCAGCAGCCAAGATCAGGGCAGGGCAGAGACCCAGTACTTC. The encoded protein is CASSQDQGRAETQYF.

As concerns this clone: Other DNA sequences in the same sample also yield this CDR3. DNA for the CDR3: TGTGCCAGCAGCGCGCCCAGTGGCTACACCTTC. Translated, it gives CASSAPSGYTF. V and J are TRBV9 and TRBJ1-2; D is unresolved. This CDR3 is 11 amino acids long. V was pared by 3 bases and J by 7 bases, with 7 bases between. The germline CDR1 and CDR2 sequences are SGDLS and YYNGEE.